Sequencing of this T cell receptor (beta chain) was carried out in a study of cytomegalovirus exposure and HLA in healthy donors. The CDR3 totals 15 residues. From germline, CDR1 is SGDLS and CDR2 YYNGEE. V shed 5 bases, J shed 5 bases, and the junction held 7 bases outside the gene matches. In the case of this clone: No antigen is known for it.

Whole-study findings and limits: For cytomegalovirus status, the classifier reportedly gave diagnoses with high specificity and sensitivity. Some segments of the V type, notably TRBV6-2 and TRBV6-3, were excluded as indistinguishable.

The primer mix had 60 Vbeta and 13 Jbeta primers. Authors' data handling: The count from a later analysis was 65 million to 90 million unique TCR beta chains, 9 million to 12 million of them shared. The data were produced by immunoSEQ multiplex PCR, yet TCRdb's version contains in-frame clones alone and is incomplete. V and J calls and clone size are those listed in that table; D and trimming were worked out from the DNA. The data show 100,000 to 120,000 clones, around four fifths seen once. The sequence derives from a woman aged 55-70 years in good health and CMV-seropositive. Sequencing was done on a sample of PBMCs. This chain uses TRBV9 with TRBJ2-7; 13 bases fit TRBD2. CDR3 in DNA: TGTGCCAGCAGTCCTTCTGGACTAGCGGGAGACGAGCAGTACTTC. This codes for CASSPSGLAGDEQYF.